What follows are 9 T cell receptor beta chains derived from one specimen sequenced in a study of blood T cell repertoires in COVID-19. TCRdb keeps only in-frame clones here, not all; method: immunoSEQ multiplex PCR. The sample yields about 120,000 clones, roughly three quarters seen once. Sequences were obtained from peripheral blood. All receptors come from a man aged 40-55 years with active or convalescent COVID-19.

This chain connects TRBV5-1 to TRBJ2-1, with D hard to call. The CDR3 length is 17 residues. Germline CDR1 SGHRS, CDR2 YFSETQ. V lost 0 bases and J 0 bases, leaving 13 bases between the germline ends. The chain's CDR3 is CASSLGFGLTSYNEQFF. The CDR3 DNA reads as TGCGCCAGCAGCTTGGGATTTGGGCTGACCTCCTACAATGAGCAGTTCTTC.

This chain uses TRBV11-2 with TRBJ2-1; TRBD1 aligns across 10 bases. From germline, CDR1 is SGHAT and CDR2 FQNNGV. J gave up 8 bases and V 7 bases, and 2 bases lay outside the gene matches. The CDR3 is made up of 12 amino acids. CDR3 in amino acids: CASTDRGDEQFF. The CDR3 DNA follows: TGTGCCAGCACGGACAGGGGGGATGAGCAGTTCTTC.

CDR3: CASTRTGGARGGQYF. In nucleotides, the CDR3 is TGTGCCAGCACCCGAACCGGGGGGGCTCGGGGAGGGCAGTATTTT. The chain carries TRBV28 and TRBJ2-3, with 8 bases lining up with TRBD2. The CDR3 covers 15 residues. V was clipped by 7 bases and J by 11 bases; unmatched bases: 17. Germline V CDR1 and CDR2: MDHEN, SYDVKM.

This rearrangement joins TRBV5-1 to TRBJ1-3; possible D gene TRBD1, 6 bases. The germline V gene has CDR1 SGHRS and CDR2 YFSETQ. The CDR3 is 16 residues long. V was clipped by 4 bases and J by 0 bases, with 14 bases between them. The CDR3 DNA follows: TGCGCCAGCAGCCACGGGGGGCTTAGCTCTGGAAACACCATATATTTT. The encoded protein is CASSHGGLSSGNTIYF. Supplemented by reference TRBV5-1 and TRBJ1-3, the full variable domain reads KAGVTQTPRYLIKTRGQQVTLSCSPISGHRSVSWYQQTPGQGLQFLFEYFSETQRNKGNFPGRFSGRQFSNSRSEMNVSTLELGDSALYLCASSHGGLSSGNTIYFGEGSWLTVV.

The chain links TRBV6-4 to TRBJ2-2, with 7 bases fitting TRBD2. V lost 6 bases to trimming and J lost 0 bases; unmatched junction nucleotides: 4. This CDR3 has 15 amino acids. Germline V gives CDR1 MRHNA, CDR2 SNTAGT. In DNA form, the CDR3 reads TGTGCCAGCAGGGCACTAGCGACGAACACCGGGGAGCTGTTTTTT. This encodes CASRALATNTGELFF.

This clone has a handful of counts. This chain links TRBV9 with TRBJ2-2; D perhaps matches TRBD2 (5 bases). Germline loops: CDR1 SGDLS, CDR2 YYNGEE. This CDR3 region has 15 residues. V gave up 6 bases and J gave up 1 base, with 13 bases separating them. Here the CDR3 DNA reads TGTGCCAGCACCCTCCTTGGAGGGAACACCGGGGAGCTGTTTTTT. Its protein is CASTLLGGNTGELFF.

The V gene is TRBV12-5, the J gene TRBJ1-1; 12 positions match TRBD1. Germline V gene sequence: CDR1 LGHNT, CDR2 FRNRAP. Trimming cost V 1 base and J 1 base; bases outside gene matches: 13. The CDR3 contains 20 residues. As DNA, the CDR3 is TGTGCTAGTGGTTTGGGCGGGACAGGGGGCAAAAGGGTCCAGAACACTGAAGCTTTCTTT. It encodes CASGLGGTGGKRVQNTEAFF.

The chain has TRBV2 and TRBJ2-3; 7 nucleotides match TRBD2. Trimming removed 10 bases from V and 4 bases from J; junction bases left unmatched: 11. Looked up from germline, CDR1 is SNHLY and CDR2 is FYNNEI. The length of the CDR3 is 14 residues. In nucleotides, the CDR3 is TGTGCCACCAGGTGGGGGGGTGTGGCAGATACGCAGTATTTT. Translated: CATRWGGVADTQYF.

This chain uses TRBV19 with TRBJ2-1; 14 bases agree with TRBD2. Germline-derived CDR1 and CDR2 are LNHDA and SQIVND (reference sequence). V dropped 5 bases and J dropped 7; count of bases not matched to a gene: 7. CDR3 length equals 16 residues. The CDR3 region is CASSPLGLAGANEQFF. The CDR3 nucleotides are TGTGCCAGTAGTCCCTTGGGACTAGCGGGAGCAAATGAGCAGTTCTTC.